The text below deals with one T cell receptor (beta chain). Its matching antigen is unknown. Naive-designated CD8 cells lacked CD45RO, were positively enriched for CCR7, and omitted terminally differentiated effector memory CD45RA+ cells. Donors, healthy HIV-negative adults, lacked recent acute infections or vaccinations. Caucasian adults living in Nashville, Tennessee, provided all samples. Generated by immunoSEQ multiplex PCR, the TCRdb table keeps only in-frame clones and is missing some. The sample records approximately 840,000 clones, roughly 96% being singletons. The sample belongs to a study of shared clonotypes between healthy human individuals. V was clipped by 6 bases and J by 7 bases, with 16 bases between them. Germline CDR1 reads MNHEY; CDR2 reads SVGAGI. The CDR3 has 14 amino acids. The study's findings and limits: The sharing of approximately 5.1% of naive CD4 clonotypes was seen across several donors. Non-shared clonotypes had lower generation probabilities than those shared by all four donors.

The specimen sequenced was naive CD8+ T cells sorted from blood. The V and J genes are TRBV6-5 and TRBJ1-5; D perhaps matches TRBD1 (5 bases). The sequence was collected from a man aged 25-45 years in good health. CDR3 sequence (DNA): TGTGCCAGCAGCCACATGCAGGGCCTCCAGCCCCAGCATTTT. Its protein product is CASSHMQGLQPQHF.